The rows below give T cell receptor beta chains drawn from one sample of a study of CD8 T cells in ankylosing spondylitis. One entry per CDR3 protein results from TCRdb running MiXCR on the 5' RACE reads. The table shows about 170,000 distinct CDR3 sequences, with 15% to 20% occurring only once. The sample comprised blood, either unsorted or a sorted T cell fraction (not recorded which). These TCRs come from a male donor with ankylosing spondylitis or in good health (not recorded which). The CDR3 runs from the conserved cysteine through the conserved F or W. Fields, in order: D gene, CDR3 length, J gene, clone size, V gene, CDR3 protein, CDR3 DNA. The D gene is left open where the match is weak. Rows may omit the clone size; those that give it use once, few, many or a size class.

>TRBD1|17|TRBJ2-1|many|TRBV24-1
CATSDPRGPFGKREQFF
TGTGCCACCAGTGATCCCAGGGGGCCCTTTGGGAAACGGGAGCAGTTCTTC
>TRBD1|16|TRBJ1-2|many|TRBV12-3/TRBV12-4
CASSGETGGLYYGYTF
TGTGCCAGCAGTGGAGAGACAGGGGGTTTATACTATGGCTACACCTTC
>TRBD1|14|TRBJ1-1|many|TRBV5-1
CASSLGGPNTEAFF
TGCGCCAGCAGCTTAGGGGGCCCGAACACTGAAGCTTTCTTT
>NA|13|TRBJ1-4|NA|TRBV20-1
CSSMDSANEKLFF
TGCAGTTCCATGGACAGCGCGAATGAAAAACTGTTTTTT
>TRBD1|14|TRBJ2-7|few|TRBV2
CATTGQGSSYEQYF
TGTGCCACCACGGGACAGGGGTCCTCCTACGAGCAGTACTTC
>NA|13|TRBJ1-2|NA|TRBV7-3
CASSHRGVSDYTF
TGTGCCAGCAGCCACCGCGGGGTGTCAGACTACACCTTC
>NA|12|TRBJ1-1|many|TRBV5-6
CASSSLVTEAFF
TGTGCCAGCAGCTCCTTAGTCACTGAAGCTTTCTTT
>NA|17|TRBJ2-3|many|TRBV5-1
CASSPPRVGVYTDTQYF
TGCGCCAGCAGCCCACCCAGGGTGGGAGTTTACACAGATACGCAGTATTTT
>NA|13|TRBJ1-2|many|TRBV20-1
CSARVQLSYGYTF
TGCAGTGCTAGAGTGCAGCTCAGCTATGGCTACACCTTC
>NA|16|TRBJ2-2|once|TRBV7-7
CASSPRGYPNTGELFF
TGTGCCAGCAGCCCGCGGGGCTATCCGAACACCGGGGAGCTGTTTTTT
>TRBD2|16|TRBJ2-3|once|TRBV5-1
CASSEKLAGGIDTQYF
TGCGCCAGCAGCGAAAAACTAGCGGGGGGAATAGATACGCAGTATTTT
>NA|16|TRBJ2-2|few|TRBV12-3/TRBV12-4
CASSFSQGNWAGELFF
TGTGCCAGCAGTTTCAGTCAGGGAAATTGGGCCGGGGAGCTGTTTTTT
>NA|13|TRBJ1-5|many|TRBV7-2
CASSLPTVQPQHF
TGTGCCAGCAGCTTACCGACAGTTCAGCCCCAGCATTTT
>NA|14|TRBJ2-2|many|TRBV20-1
CSARMSGRTGELFF
TGCAGTGCTAGAATGTCGGGACGTACCGGGGAGCTGTTTTTT
>NA|12|TRBJ2-5|few|TRBV29-1
CSSLDYLETQYF
TGCAGCTCTCTGGACTATTTGGAGACCCAGTACTTC
>TRBD2|13|TRBJ2-3|few|TRBV24-1
CATSEAGTDTQYF
TGTGCCACCAGTGAAGCGGGGACAGATACGCAGTATTTT
>TRBD2|13|TRBJ2-7|many|TRBV28
CASQTSGTYEQYF
TGTGCCAGCCAGACTAGCGGTACCTACGAGCAGTACTTC
>NA|16|TRBJ2-1|NA|TRBV25-1
CASSEFESGSYNEQFF
TGTGCCAGCAGTGAATTCGAAAGCGGCTCCTACAATGAGCAGTTCTTC
>NA|17|TRBJ2-3|NA|TRBV21-1
CASSKMGLARDTDTQYF
TGTGCCAGCAGCAAAATGGGACTAGCAAGAGACACAGATACGCAGTATTTT
>NA|14|TRBJ1-1|many|TRBV5-1
CASSLVPPNTEAFF
TGCGCCAGCAGCTTGGTACCCCCGAACACTGAAGCTTTCTTT